The 18 T cell receptor beta chains below come from one sample, sequenced in a study of cytomegalovirus exposure and HLA in healthy donors. 60 Vbeta and 13 Jbeta primers were used in PCR. The repertoire was sequenced with immunoSEQ multiplex PCR; TCRdb's copy has only in-frame clones and lacks some. The sample includes 160,000 or so clones, roughly 80% of them seen just once. Input material: PBMCs. These receptors originate from a man aged 50 to 59 in good health and CMV-seropositive.

The sample holds one count of this clone. The V and J genes are TRBV7-2 and TRBJ1-2, with TRBD1 matching 10 bases. This CDR3 region has 18 residues. Germline values: CDR1 SGHTA, CDR2 FQGNSA. With V trimmed by 0 bases and J by 2 bases, 9 bases remained unmatched. CDR3 region: CASSLAGTGVLGNYGYTF. CDR3 in DNA: TGTGCCAGCAGCTTAGCAGGGACAGGGGTTTTAGGGAACTATGGCTACACCTTC. The full variable domain, with the rest looked up from reference TRBV7-2 and TRBJ1-2, is GAGVSQSPSNKVTEKGKDVELRCDPISGHTALYWYRQSLGQGLEFLIYFQGNSAPDKSGLPSDRFSAERTGGSVSTLTIQRTQQEDSAVYLCASSLAGTGVLGNYGYTFGSGTRLTVV.

The rearrangement joins TRBV5-6 to TRBJ2-7; 11 bases align to TRBD2. Germline V gene sequence: CDR1 SGHDT, CDR2 YYEEEE. J lost 6 bases, V lost 4 bases, and 6 bases had no gene match. The CDR3 runs to 14 residues. The CDR3 reads CASSPRLAGFEQYF. In DNA, the CDR3 is TGTGCCAGCAGCCCGCGACTAGCGGGATTCGAGCAGTACTTC.

The genes are TRBV7-2 and TRBJ1-2, with a weak D call TRBD1 (6 bases). CDR1 is SGHTA and CDR2 is FQGNSA in the germline V gene. V dropped 1 base and J dropped 8 bases, with 20 bases sitting between them. This CDR3 region has 16 residues. DNA for the CDR3: TGTGCCAGCAGCTTAGTACTGGGCGCCAGGGGAGTCGGCTACACCTTC. As protein: CASSLVLGARGVGYTF.

The chain recombines TRBV6-4 with TRBJ2-3; D unresolved. The CDR3 extends over 15 amino acids. Trimming shortened V by 4 bases and J by 2 bases, and 13 bases separated the two germline ends. CDR1 is MRHNA, CDR2 SNTAGT, per germline. This CDR3 reads CASSVVGGSTDTQYF. The CDR3 coding sequence is TGTGCCAGCAGTGTCGTTGGCGGTTCCACAGATACGCAGTATTTT.

The chain carries TRBV7-3 and TRBJ2-3; D remains ambiguous. The CDR3 extends over 15 amino acids. Deletions cut 2 bases from V and 0 bases from J, with 9 bases between. Germline V gene data show CDR1 as SGHTA and CDR2 as FQGTGA. The CDR3 DNA reads TGTGCCAGCAGCTTAGGGCCCGTTAGCACAGATACGCAGTATTTT. Translated: CASSLGPVSTDTQYF.

The chain carries TRBV19 and TRBJ1-1; D ambiguous. This CDR3 has 14 amino acids. Germline CDR1 LNHDA, CDR2 SQIVND (reference sequence). V shed 10 bases and J shed 1 base, with 16 bases lying between them. This chain's CDR3 is CATIGQVRNTEAFF. CDR3 DNA: TGTGCCACCATAGGCCAGGTTCGGAACACTGAAGCTTTCTTT.

The chain uses TRBV4-2 and TRBJ2-2; D may be TRBD1 (5 bases). The CDR3 spans 16 residues. Germline values: CDR1 LGHNA, CDR2 YNFKEQ. The V gene lost 0 bases and the J gene lost 3 bases, with 11 bases spanning the gap. The CDR3 nucleotides are TGTGCCAGCAGCCAAGATCTCCAGGGCGACACCGGGGAGCTGTTTTTT. It specifies CASSQDLQGDTGELFF.

The rearrangement uses TRBV10-3 and TRBJ2-5; the match to TRBD2 covers 11 bases. The J segment lost 5 bases and the V segment lost 4 bases, leaving 6 bases of the junction unmatched. This CDR3 spans 15 amino acids. Germline CDR1 reads ENHRY; CDR2 reads SYGVKD. The CDR3, as DNA: TGTGCCATCAGTGCGACTAGCGGGGAGTGGGAGACCCAGTACTTC. It yields the protein CAISATSGEWETQYF.

This clone was counted between two and nine times. This chain joins TRBV5-1 and TRBJ2-1; a possible D gene is TRBD1 (6 bases). The ends were cut back, 4 bases at V and 0 bases at J, with 14 bases in the middle. In germline, CDR1 is SGHRS, CDR2 YFSETQ. CDR3 length: 16 residues. DNA for the CDR3: TGCGCCAGCAGCCCGGGACACCATACCTCCTACAATGAGCAGTTCTTC. Protein sequence: CASSPGHHTSYNEQFF.

The chain is built from TRBV19 and TRBJ1-2; 7 nucleotides line up with TRBD1. CDR1 is LNHDA, CDR2 SQIVND, per germline (reference sequence). The length of the CDR3 is 16 residues. With V trimmed by 5 bases and J by 2 bases, 11 bases remained unmatched. DNA of the CDR3: TGTGCCAGTAGTCCAAGGACAGGTATTCTAAACTATGGCTACACCTTC. Translated, it gives CASSPRTGILNYGYTF. The complete variable domain, with remaining parts taken from reference TRBV19 and TRBJ1-2, reads DGGITQSPKYLFRKEGQNVTLSCEQNLNHDAMYWYRQDPGQGLRLIYYSQIVNDFQKGDIAEGYSVSREKKESFPLTVTSAQKNPTAFYLCASSPRTGILNYGYTFGSGTRLTVV.

The V and J genes are TRBV27 and TRBJ2-7, with TRBD2 identical over 7 bases. Trimming at V came to 6 bases and at J to 0 bases, leaving 8 bases not matched to a gene. Germline V lookup: CDR1 MNHEY, CDR2 SMNVEV (reference sequence). CDR3 length: 15 residues. The CDR3 bases are TGTGCCAGCAGCAAAACTAGCGTTAGCTCCTACGAGCAGTACTTC. Its protein product is CASSKTSVSSYEQYF.

This sequence joins TRBV6-5 and TRBJ2-3; perhaps TRBD1 as D (6 bases). CDR3 length: 15 residues. Trimming cost V 0 bases and J 3 bases, with 10 bases left between them. Germline V gives CDR1 MNHEY, CDR2 SVGAGI. The CDR3 reads CASSYSLQGTDTQYF. The CDR3, as DNA: TGTGCCAGCAGTTACTCCCTACAGGGAACAGATACGCAGTATTTT.

The chain employs TRBV13 and TRBJ2-1; no definite D call. CDR3 length equals 13 residues. The germline V gene encodes CDR1 PRHDT and CDR2 FYEKMQ (reference sequence). The V and J ends lost 5 bases and 9 bases respectively, with 14 bases between them. The CDR3 loop is CASSLHNAGEQFF. The DNA for the CDR3 is TGTGCCAGCAGCCTTCACAACGCTGGTGAGCAGTTCTTC.

V usage is TRBV18 and J usage is TRBJ2-5, with 10 bases matching TRBD1. The CDR3 contains 15 residues. CDR1 is KGHSH and CDR2 is LQKENI in the germline V gene. V gave up 3 bases and J gave up 5 bases; unmatched junction bases: 6. CDR3 nucleotides: TGTGCCAGCTCACCCCGACAGGGGGCCGGGGAGACCCAGTACTTC. As protein: CASSPRQGAGETQYF.

The chain has TRBV5-4 and TRBJ2-1; D unresolved. V shed 3 bases and J shed 3 bases, with 10 bases lying between them. This CDR3 has 14 residues. CDR1 is SGHNT, CDR2 YYREEE, per germline (reference sequence). The CDR3 nucleotides are TGTGCCAGCAGCTCGACTCGATTCTACAATGAGCAGTTCTTC. This encodes CASSSTRFYNEQFF.

The chain carries TRBV19 and TRBJ2-7; 7 nucleotides match TRBD1. Germline V gene lookup returns CDR1 LNHDA and CDR2 SQIVND (reference sequence). There are 12 residues in the CDR3. Trimming cost V 4 bases and J 3 bases; bases outside gene matches: 0. The CDR3 sequence: CASSTGGYEQYF. In nucleotides, the CDR3 is TGTGCCAGTAGTACAGGGGGCTACGAGCAGTACTTC.

The gene calls are TRBV27 and TRBJ1-1, with 7 bases lining up with TRBD1. V gave up 2 bases and J gave up 8 bases; unmatched junction bases: 11. Germline CDR1 and CDR2: MNHEY and SMNVEV (reference sequence). CDR3 length equals 15 residues. The CDR3 DNA sequence: TGTGCCAGCAGTTTAGACAACAGGGGCGGCGTGGAAGCTTTCTTT. It is translated as CASSLDNRGGVEAFF.

This clone appeared a single time. In nucleotides, the CDR3 is TGTGCCAGCAGCTGGGCGGGGGAGCAGTACTTC. Its protein product is CASSWAGEQYF. The chain uses TRBV5-4 and TRBJ2-7; possibly TRBD2 for D (6 bases). The germline V gene has CDR1 SGHNT and CDR2 YYREEE (reference sequence). Between the trimmed V and J ends, which lost 3 bases and 7 bases, there was a span of 8 bases. This CDR3 is 11 amino acids long.